These T cell receptor beta chains were read from a single sample in a study of cytomegalovirus exposure and HLA in healthy donors. The table came from immunoSEQ multiplex PCR; TCRdb's copy has only in-frame clones and leaves some out. In the table there are 150,000 to 200,000 clones, about 86% of which are singletons. Sequenced sample: PBMCs. The receptors were gathered from a woman in her late teens or twenties in good health and CMV-seronegative. CDR3s include the opening cysteine and the closing phenylalanine or tryptophan. D genes are given only for firm matches.

TRBJ1-1,TRBV6-1,-,CASSEGAIGEAFF,TGTGCCAGCAGTGAGGGGGCGATCGGTGAAGCTTTCTTT
TRBJ1-1,TRBV2,TRBD1,CASRSTGSEAFF,TGTGCCAGCAGATCGACAGGGTCCGAAGCTTTCTTT
TRBJ1-2,TRBV5-4,-,CASSSLSGYGYTF,TGTGCCAGCAGCTCCCTGTCGGGTTATGGCTACACCTTC
TRBJ2-7,TRBV30,TRBD1,CAWSVGPGGSYEQYF,TGTGCCTGGAGTGTAGGTCCAGGGGGCAGTTACGAGCAGTACTTC
TRBJ1-1,TRBV6-6,-,CASSYPAQERTEAFF,TGTGCCAGCAGTTACCCCGCACAAGAGCGGACTGAAGCTTTCTTT
TRBJ1-4,TRBV5-8,TRBD1,CASSLPGQGVHREKLFF,TGTGCCAGCAGCCTGCCGGGACAGGGGGTGCATCGTGAAAAACTGTTTTTT
TRBJ2-1,TRBV2,-,CASSEFGSYEQFF,TGTGCCAGCAGTGAATTCGGGTCCTATGAGCAGTTCTTC
TRBJ2-7,TRBV19,-,CASSPYLAISPYYEQYF,TGTGCCAGTAGCCCTTATTTGGCCATCTCTCCGTACTACGAGCAGTACTTC
TRBJ2-1,TRBV11-1,-,CASSSQGVTISYNEQFF,TGTGCCAGCAGCTCTCAAGGGGTTACAATCTCCTACAATGAGCAGTTCTTC
TRBJ2-7,TRBV9,TRBD2,CASSVDARAGGPSVIGEQYF,TGTGCCAGCAGCGTAGACGCACGAGCGGGAGGCCCAAGTGTCATCGGCGAGCAGTACTTC
TRBJ1-4,TRBV18,-,CASSPGLNEKLFF,TGTGCCAGCTCACCGGGGCTTAATGAAAAACTGTTTTTT
TRBJ2-2,TRBV7-8,-,CASRRGRDTFTGELFF,TGTGCCAGCAGACGAGGCCGGGACACTTTCACCGGGGAGCTGTTTTTT
TRBJ2-7,TRBV7-8,-,CASSLGIRGRSYEQYF,TGTGCCAGCAGCTTAGGTATCAGGGGAAGGTCCTACGAGCAGTACTTC
TRBJ1-5,TRBV4-3,-,CASSQDRQGNQPQHF,TGCGCCAGCAGCCAAGATCGGCAGGGCAATCAGCCCCAGCATTTT